One sample yielded the 30 T cell receptor beta chains listed below, sequenced in a study of OX40 agonist ivuxolimab in advanced cancers. Libraries were prepared by immunoSEQ multiplex PCR; TCRdb keeps only in-frame clonotypes and omits some of them. This table holds fewer than 80,000 clones, roughly 87% found once. Sequenced material: CD4+ or CD8+ T cells sorted from blood, taken in a trial of the OX40 agonist ivuxolimab. These receptors came from an adult with an advanced solid tumor such as melanoma, head and neck, liver or kidney cancer.

The chain joins TRBV28 to TRBJ1-4, with D perhaps matching TRBD1 (5 bases). This CDR3 spans 16 amino acids. Trimming left V 4 bases short and J 0 bases short, with 12 bases between. The germline V gene has CDR1 MDHEN and CDR2 SYDVKM. In DNA form, the CDR3 reads TGTGCCAGCAGTTCGTGGGGGACTGCAACTAATGAAAAACTGTTTTTT. Its translation is CASSSWGTATNEKLFF.

The rearrangement joins TRBV5-1 to TRBJ1-5, with D tentatively TRBD1 (6 bases). The germline CDR1 and CDR2 sequences are SGHRS and YFSETQ. Trimming removed 4 bases from V and 1 base from J, with 12 bases in between. The CDR3 runs 15 residues. DNA of the CDR3: TGCGCCAGCAGCATAGAAGGACAGAGCAATCAGCCCCAGCATTTT. Its protein product is CASSIEGQSNQPQHF.

The chain recombines TRBV9 with TRBJ1-1; maybe TRBD1 (6 bases). This CDR3 contains 16 residues. Trimming removed 0 bases from V and 0 bases from J, with 12 bases in between. CDR1 is SGDLS, CDR2 YYNGEE, per germline. CDR3 in amino acids: CASSVVGTGLNTEAFF. The DNA for the CDR3 is TGTGCCAGCAGCGTAGTAGGTACAGGGCTGAACACTGAAGCTTTCTTT.

The rearrangement joins TRBV18 to TRBJ1-2; no definite D call. The germline V and J ends were trimmed by 3 bases and 7 bases, with 9 bases remaining between them. There are 12 residues in the CDR3. Germline-derived CDR1 and CDR2 are KGHSH and LQKENI. CDR3 DNA: TGTGCCAGCTCACCGGAGGGATCTGGCTACACCTTC. It is translated as CASSPEGSGYTF. Supplemented by reference TRBV18 and TRBJ1-2, the full variable domain reads NAGVMQNPRHLVRRRGQEARLRCSPMKGHSHVYWYRQLPEEGLKFMVYLQKENIIDESGMPKERFSAEFPKEGPSILRIQQVVRGDSAAYFCASSPEGSGYTFGSGTRLTVV.

The chain carries TRBV15 and TRBJ2-2; 7 bases fit TRBD1. The CDR3 has 16 amino acids. Unmatched junction bases numbered 3, after V lost 2 bases and J lost 0 bases. Germline CDR1 reads LNHNV; CDR2 reads YYDKDF (reference sequence). The CDR3 spells CATSRRTGSNTGELFF. The CDR3 DNA is TGTGCCACCAGCAGAAGGACAGGTTCGAACACCGGGGAGCTGTTTTTT.

V gene TRBV18 combines with J gene TRBJ1-5; D not certain. CDR1 KGHSH and CDR2 LQKENI come from the germline V gene. The germline V and J ends were trimmed by 4 bases and 0 bases, with 13 bases remaining between them. The CDR3 extends over 16 amino acids. The CDR3 nucleotides read TGTGCCAGCTCACTCGGGCGCCCCAGTAGCAATCAGCCCCAGCATTTT. Its translation: CASSLGRPSSNQPQHF.

This clone was detected once. The chain carries TRBV2 and TRBJ2-1; D may be TRBD1 (5 bases). Germline V gene sequence: CDR1 SNHLY, CDR2 FYNNEI. The CDR3 has 15 amino acids. V lost 4 bases and J lost 6, with 16 bases in between. The DNA for the CDR3 is TGTGCCAGCAGTGTTTTGAGCGTAGGGGCCAATGAGCAGTTCTTC. Its translation: CASSVLSVGANEQFF.

The count of this clone is one. The rearrangement joins TRBV4-3 to TRBJ1-2, with D uncertain. V lost 1 base, J lost 1 base, and 13 bases lay in between. The CDR3 spans 16 residues. The germline gives CDR1 LGHNA, CDR2 YSLEER. The CDR3 sequence: CASSQGGRRINYGYTF. The CDR3 nucleotides are TGCGCCAGCAGCCAAGGTGGTCGAAGAATTAACTATGGCTACACCTTC.

The gene calls are TRBV6-1 and TRBJ1-1; D not certain. V was pared by 3 bases and J by 2 bases, with 7 bases between. The germline V gene encodes CDR1 MNHNS and CDR2 SASEGT. CDR3 length: 13 residues. CDR3 DNA sequence: TGTGCCAGCAGTGACCCAGATAACACTGAAGCTTTCTTT. Protein product: CASSDPDNTEAFF.

The V and J genes are TRBV18 and TRBJ2-3, with TRBD1 as a possible D gene (7 bases). V shed 0 bases and J shed 0 bases, with 16 bases lying between them. CDR1 KGHSH and CDR2 LQKENI come from the germline V gene. The CDR3 extends over 18 amino acids. The DNA of the CDR3 is TGTGCCAGCTCACCACCAAGGCAGGGGGGACCTAGCACAGATACGCAGTATTTT. It encodes CASSPPRQGGPSTDTQYF.

The V and J genes are TRBV7-8 and TRBJ2-3; no clear D. The germline V and J ends were trimmed by 5 bases and 7 bases, with 7 bases remaining between them. Germline CDR1 is SGHVS and CDR2 is FQNEAQ. The CDR3 extends over 11 amino acids. Here the CDR3 DNA reads TGTGCCAGCAGCATTCTGAATACGCAGTATTTT. This codes for CASSILNTQYF.

This CDR3 is CASSEVGGEKLFF. The CDR3, as DNA: TGTGCCAGCAGTGAAGTGGGGGGTGAAAAACTGTTTTTT. This rearrangement joins TRBV6-1 to TRBJ1-4, with D possibly TRBD1 on 5 matching bases. This CDR3 spans 13 amino acids. Between the trimmed V and J ends, which lost 1 base and 7 bases, there was a span of 7 bases. Germline CDR1 MNHNS, CDR2 SASEGT.

This CDR3 reads CASSNIGTSSNQPQHF. The CDR3 bases are TGTGCCAGTAGTAATATTGGGACATCAAGCAATCAGCCCCAGCATTTT. This chain connects TRBV19 to TRBJ1-5; D is perhaps TRBD1 (6 bases). Trimming removed 4 bases at V and 1 base at J, with 14 bases between. Germline assignment: CDR1 LNHDA and CDR2 SQIVND (reference sequence). This CDR3 is 16 amino acids long.

This sequence joins TRBV18 and TRBJ2-1; 8 nucleotides agree with TRBD2. The CDR3 is 14 amino acids. Looked up from germline, CDR1 is KGHSH and CDR2 is LQKENI. The V gene end was trimmed by 3 bases and the J gene end by 12 bases; junction bases not matched to a gene: 10. CDR3 DNA: TGTGCCAGCTCACCGCAGACTAGCGCGATGGTGCAGTTCTTC. Translation gives CASSPQTSAMVQFF.

The genes are TRBV10-2 and TRBJ2-3, with 7 bases that match TRBD2. The CDR3 totals 16 residues. Germline CDR1 is WSHSY and CDR2 is SAAADI. V lost 6 bases and J lost 2; bases outside the gene matches: 11. The CDR3 DNA is TGCGCCAGCAGCGGGGGGTCTCGGTCCTTCACAGATACGCAGTATTTT. It is translated as CASSGGSRSFTDTQYF.

A few counts support this clone. The V gene is TRBV7-9, the J gene TRBJ2-6, with D perhaps TRBD1 (7 bases). CDR1 is SEHNR, CDR2 FQNEAQ, per germline (reference sequence). The CDR3 is 17 amino acids. V lost 2 bases to trimming and J lost 2 bases, with 13 bases between them. Here the CDR3 reads CASSLIRGDAGANVLTF. CDR3 DNA: TGTGCCAGCAGCTTAATCAGGGGGGACGCTGGGGCCAACGTCCTGACTTTC.

The genes are TRBV28 and TRBJ2-3; D uncertain. With 6 bases removed from V and 4 bases from J, the gap between germline ends came to 11 bases. Germline CDR1 and CDR2: MDHEN and SYDVKM. The CDR3 is 13 residues long. The CDR3 DNA reads as TGTGCCAGCAGCTTCCCCCCCGCAGATACGCAGTATTTT. The encoded protein is CASSFPPADTQYF.

This clone was seen once. The rearrangement links TRBV5-6 to TRBJ2-3; D is uncertain. The germline CDR1 and CDR2 sequences are SGHDT and YYEEEE. Trimming pared 4 bases from V and 12 bases from J, leaving 21 bases between. The CDR3 contains 14 residues. The CDR3 is CASSRGWPQTEQYF. CDR3 DNA sequence: TGTGCCAGCAGCCGTGGGTGGCCTCAAACGGAACAGTATTTT. Using reference TRBV5-6 and TRBJ2-3 for the parts outside the CDR3, the full variable domain is DAGVTQSPTHLIKTRGQQVTLRCSPKSGHDTVSWYQQALGQGPQFIFQYYEEEERQRGNFPDRFSGHQFPNYSSELNVNALLLGDSALYLCASSRGWPQTEQYFGPGTRLTVL.

This rearrangement joins TRBV2 to TRBJ2-5, with 8 bases fitting TRBD2. V lost 4 bases, J lost 5 bases, and 9 bases stayed unmatched. CDR3 length: 15 residues. In germline, CDR1 is SNHLY, CDR2 FYNNEI. CDR3 nucleotide sequence: TGTGCCAGCAGTGGTCGGGGGGGCCCAGGGGAGACCCAGTACTTC. Translation: CASSGRGGPGETQYF.

J is TRBJ1-1 and V is TRBV6-1; D is possibly TRBD1 (5 bases). V gave up 8 bases and J gave up 3 bases, with 13 bases separating them. The CDR3 is made up of 13 amino acids. The V gene's germline CDR1 is MNHNS and CDR2 SASEGT. The CDR3 protein is CASVGGLDTEAFF. The CDR3 DNA sequence: TGTGCCAGCGTCGGGGGTTTGGACACTGAAGCTTTCTTT.

In this sample, this clone turned up once. The CDR3: CASSLRVVRTGGSTEAFF. As DNA, the CDR3 is TGTGCCAGCAGCTTACGTGTAGTACGGACAGGGGGATCCACTGAAGCTTTCTTT. The V call is TRBV7-2, the J call TRBJ1-1, with 10 bases aligning to TRBD1. Germline assignment: CDR1 SGHTA and CDR2 FQGNSA. The V gene end was trimmed by 2 bases and the J gene end by 4 bases; junction bases not matched to a gene: 13. The CDR3 consists of 18 residues.

The V and J genes are TRBV6-1 and TRBJ2-5; D not certain. V lost 1 base, J lost 2 bases, and 14 bases lay in between. Germline V CDR1 and CDR2: MNHNS, SASEGT. The CDR3 is made up of 16 amino acids. CDR3 DNA sequence: TGTGCCAGCAGTGAAGGGGCAAAATCTACACAAGAGACCCAGTACTTC. Encoded protein: CASSEGAKSTQETQYF.

The CDR3 DNA is TGCGCCAGCAGCTTGACGGTAAGCTCTGGGGCCAACGTCCTGACTTTC. This gives the protein CASSLTVSSGANVLTF. This sequence joins TRBV5-1 and TRBJ2-6; no reliable D call. This CDR3 is 16 amino acids long. Trimming pared 1 base from V and 0 bases from J, leaving 8 bases between. The germline gives CDR1 SGHRS, CDR2 YFSETQ.

The chain combines TRBV5-4 with TRBJ1-6; 7 bases are a match to TRBD1. Trimming at V came to 4 bases and at J to 5 bases, leaving 6 bases not matched to a gene. This CDR3 is built from 15 residues. Germline lookup yields CDR1 SGHNT and CDR2 YYREEE (reference sequence). Here the CDR3 DNA reads TGTGCCAGCAGCCAATCCGACAGGGATAATTCACCCCTCCACTTT. This codes for CASSQSDRDNSPLHF.

CDR3 loop: CSVLNGLAGGWTQYF. CDR3 bases: TGCAGCGTCTTGAATGGGCTAGCGGGAGGGTGGACCCAGTACTTC. The V gene is TRBV29-1, the J gene TRBJ2-5; 12 bases line up with TRBD2. The V gene's germline CDR1 is SQVTM and CDR2 ANQGSEA. Trimming at V came to 6 bases and at J to 7 bases, leaving 12 bases not matched to a gene. This CDR3 comprises 15 residues.

The chain recombines TRBV19 with TRBJ2-1; 8 bases agree with TRBD1. The length of the CDR3 is 14 residues. V shed 4 bases, J shed 7 bases, and the junction held 6 bases outside the gene matches. Germline CDR1 and CDR2: LNHDA and SQIVND (reference sequence). The DNA of the CDR3 is TGTGCCAGTAGTAAACCAGGGGGCAGAAATGAGCAGTTCTTC. Protein product: CASSKPGGRNEQFF.

The CDR3 nucleotides read TGTGCCAGCAGTGTCGACCCCGTCGAGCAGTACTTC. The encoded protein is CASSVDPVEQYF. The chain combines TRBV28 with TRBJ2-7; D unresolved. CDR1 is MDHEN, CDR2 SYDVKM, per germline. V gave up 5 bases and J gave up 6 bases, with 11 bases separating them. The CDR3 runs 12 residues.

The chain has TRBV6-6 and TRBJ2-1; D is perhaps TRBD1 (6 bases). Germline V gene sequence: CDR1 MNHNY, CDR2 SVGAGI (reference sequence). Trimming left V 5 bases short and J 10 bases short, with 18 bases between. This CDR3 region has 14 residues. CDR3 DNA sequence: TGTGCCAGCAGTAGGGGGAAACCTTTAGCGGAGCAGTTCTTC. Protein product: CASSRGKPLAEQFF.

The chain carries TRBV7-2 and TRBJ2-2; 10 positions agree with TRBD2. Per the germline V gene, CDR1 is SGHTA and CDR2 is FQGNSA. V trimming: 4 bases; J trimming: 2 bases; junction bases outside the gene matches: 4. The CDR3 consists of 16 residues. The CDR3 here is CASSSGLAVNTGELFF. CDR3 DNA sequence: TGTGCCAGCAGCTCAGGACTAGCGGTTAACACCGGGGAGCTGTTTTTT.

The chain carries TRBV18 and TRBJ2-5; TRBD2 matches at 12 bases. Germline V gene data show CDR1 as KGHSH and CDR2 as LQKENI. CDR3 length equals 16 residues. The trim removed 3 bases at V and 2 bases at J, leaving 4 bases unmatched. The CDR3 nucleotides read TGTGCCAGCTCACCGGGACTAGCGGGTAGACAAGAGACCCAGTACTTC. Translation: CASSPGLAGRQETQYF.